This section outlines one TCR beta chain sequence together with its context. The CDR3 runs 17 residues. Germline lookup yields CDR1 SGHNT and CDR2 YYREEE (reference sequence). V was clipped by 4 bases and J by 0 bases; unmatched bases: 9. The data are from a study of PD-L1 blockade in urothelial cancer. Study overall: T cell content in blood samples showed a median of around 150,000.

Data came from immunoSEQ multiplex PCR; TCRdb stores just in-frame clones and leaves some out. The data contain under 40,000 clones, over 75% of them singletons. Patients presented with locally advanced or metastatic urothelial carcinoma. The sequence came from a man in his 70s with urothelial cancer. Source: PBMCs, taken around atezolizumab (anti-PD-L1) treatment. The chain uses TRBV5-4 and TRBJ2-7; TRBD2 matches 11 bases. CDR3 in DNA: TGTGCCAGCAGCCCCCGCAGGGGACTAGCGGACTCCTACGAGCAGTACTTC. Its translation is CASSPRRGLADSYEQYF. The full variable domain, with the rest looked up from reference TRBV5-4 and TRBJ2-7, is ETGVTQSPTHLIKTRGQQVTLRCSSQSGHNTVSWYQQALGQGPQFIFQYYREEENGRGNFPPRFSGLQFPNYSSELNVNALELDDSALYLCASSPRRGLADSYEQYFGPGTRLTVT.